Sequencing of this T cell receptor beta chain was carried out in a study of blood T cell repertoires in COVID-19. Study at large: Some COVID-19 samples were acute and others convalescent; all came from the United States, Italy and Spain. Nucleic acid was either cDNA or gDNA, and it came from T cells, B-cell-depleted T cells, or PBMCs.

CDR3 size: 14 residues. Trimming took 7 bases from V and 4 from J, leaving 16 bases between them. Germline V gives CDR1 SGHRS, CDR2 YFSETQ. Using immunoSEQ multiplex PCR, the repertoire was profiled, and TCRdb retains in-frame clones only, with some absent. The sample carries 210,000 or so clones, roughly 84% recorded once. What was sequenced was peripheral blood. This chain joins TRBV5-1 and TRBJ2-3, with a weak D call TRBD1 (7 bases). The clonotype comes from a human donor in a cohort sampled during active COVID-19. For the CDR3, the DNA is TGCGCCAGCGGCCCAGGGGGGTTCTCAGATACGCAGTATTTT. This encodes CASGPGGFSDTQYF.